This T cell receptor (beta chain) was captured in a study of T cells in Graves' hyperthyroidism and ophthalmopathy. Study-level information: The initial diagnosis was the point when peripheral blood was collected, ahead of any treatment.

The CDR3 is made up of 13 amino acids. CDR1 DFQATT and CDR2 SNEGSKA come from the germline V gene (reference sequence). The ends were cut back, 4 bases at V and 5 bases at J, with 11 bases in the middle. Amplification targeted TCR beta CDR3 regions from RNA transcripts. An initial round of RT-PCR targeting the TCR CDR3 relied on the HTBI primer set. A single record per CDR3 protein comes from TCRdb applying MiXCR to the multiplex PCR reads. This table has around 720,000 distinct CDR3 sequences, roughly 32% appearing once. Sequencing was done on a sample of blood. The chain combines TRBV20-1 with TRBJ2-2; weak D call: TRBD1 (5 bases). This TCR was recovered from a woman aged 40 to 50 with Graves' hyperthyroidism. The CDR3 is CSATAQGTGELFF. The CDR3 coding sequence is TGCAGTGCTACCGCGCAGGGAACCGGGGAGCTGTTTTTT.